This T cell receptor (beta chain) comes out of a study of blood T cell repertoires in COVID-19. Sequencing was performed with immunoSEQ multiplex PCR; in TCRdb, only in-frame clones are kept and a portion is missing. Of 170,000 or so clones in the sample, approximately 83% were seen once. The V gene lost 5 bases and the J gene lost 3 bases, with 7 bases spanning the gap. CDR3 length: 12 amino acids. Germline V gene data show CDR1 as SEHNR and CDR2 as FQNEAQ (reference sequence). This sequence joins TRBV7-9 and TRBJ1-2; a possible D gene is TRBD1 (5 bases). The TCR comes from a human donor in a cohort sampled during active COVID-19. Sequenced sample: peripheral blood. The CDR3 spells CASSQTDYGYTF. The CDR3 DNA sequence: TGTGCCAGCAGCCAGACAGACTATGGCTACACCTTC.